Each of the 8 T cell receptor beta chains below was sequenced from the same sample in a study of PD-1 blockade in classical Hodgkin lymphoma. Following autologous stem cell transplantation, relapse occurred in every patient, and exposure to brentuximab vedotin varied. This table comes from immunoSEQ multiplex PCR, and its TCRdb copy is limited to in-frame clones, with some not included. The sample yields some 32,000 clones, roughly 80% seen once. The sequences come from peripheral blood mononuclear cells (PBMCs), collected at baseline. These receptor sequences come from a human donor with classical Hodgkin lymphoma.

The rearrangement links TRBV27 to TRBJ1-2, with D perhaps matching TRBD1 (5 bases). This CDR3 contains 15 residues. Per germline, CDR1 MNHEY and CDR2 SMNVEV (reference sequence). Trimming stripped 8 bases from V and 1 base from J, with 17 bases between. The DNA for the CDR3 is TGTGCCAGCGGGAAGGGACCGTTAATTAACTATGGCTACACCTTC. This gives the protein CASGKGPLINYGYTF.

The V and J genes are TRBV7-2 and TRBJ2-7; no clear D gene. This CDR3 contains 16 residues. Germline CDR1 reads SGHTA; CDR2 reads FQGNSA. Trimming took 5 bases from V and 0 from J, leaving 17 bases between them. CDR3 loop: CASSATRSRVSYEQYF. DNA for the CDR3: TGTGCCAGCAGCGCTACCCGCTCCAGAGTCTCCTACGAGCAGTACTTC. Supplemented by reference TRBV7-2 and TRBJ2-7, the full variable domain reads GAGVSQSPSNKVTEKGKDVELRCDPISGHTALYWYRQSLGQGLEFLIYFQGNSAPDKSGLPSDRFSAERTGGSVSTLTIQRTQQEDSAVYLCASSATRSRVSYEQYFGPGTRLTVT.

This chain joins TRBV6-6 and TRBJ1-6; TRBD1 is a possible D gene (5 bases). The CDR3 sequence is 14 residues long. V was cut by 2 bases and J by 7 bases, with 9 bases left in between. Germline CDR1 and CDR2: MNHNY and SVGAGI (reference sequence). The CDR3 DNA is TGTGCCAGCAGTTACAGGGGATGGAATTCACCCCTCCACTTT. Encoded protein: CASSYRGWNSPLHF.

The rearrangement links TRBV7-2 to TRBJ1-2, with 7 nucleotides matching TRBD1. The CDR3 extends over 16 amino acids. The J segment lost 0 bases and the V segment lost 2 bases, leaving 6 bases of the junction unmatched. In germline, CDR1 is SGHTA, CDR2 FQGNSA. The DNA for the CDR3 is TGTGCCAGCAGCTTAACCTTTGGGACAGCTAACTATGGCTACACCTTC. Amino acids: CASSLTFGTANYGYTF.

This chain links TRBV19 with TRBJ1-5; TRBD1 aligns across 10 bases. Unmatched junction bases numbered 10, after V lost 5 bases and J lost 0 bases. The germline gives CDR1 LNHDA, CDR2 SQIVND (reference sequence). The CDR3 runs 18 residues. The CDR3 spells CASSSRTGGRYSNQPQHF. The CDR3 DNA reads as TGTGCCAGTAGTTCCCGGACAGGGGGGCGTTATAGCAATCAGCCCCAGCATTTT.

J is TRBJ1-1 and V is TRBV4-3, with D unresolved. The CDR3 extends over 15 amino acids. Trimming removed 3 bases from V and 1 base from J, with 12 bases in between. Per the germline V gene, CDR1 is LGHNA and CDR2 is YSLEER. DNA for the CDR3: TGCGCCAGCAGCCAGGACGGTAGCAGGAACACTGAAGCTTTCTTT. Amino acid sequence: CASSQDGSRNTEAFF.

The chain is built from TRBV9 and TRBJ1-1; possible D gene TRBD1, 6 bases. This CDR3 spans 17 amino acids. Germline loops: CDR1 SGDLS, CDR2 YYNGEE. Trimming pared 0 bases from V and 0 bases from J, leaving 15 bases between. CDR3 amino acids: CASSVAPLGQMNTEAFF. CDR3 coding DNA: TGTGCCAGCAGCGTAGCTCCATTAGGACAGATGAACACTGAAGCTTTCTTT.

V is TRBV7-9 and J is TRBJ2-1; D may match TRBD1 or TRBD2 (6 bases each). The CDR3 extends over 13 amino acids. Germline V gene lookup returns CDR1 SEHNR and CDR2 FQNEAQ (reference sequence). The germline V and J ends were trimmed by 3 bases and 7 bases, with 10 bases remaining between them. The CDR3 sequence is CASSFGGGNEQFF. CDR3 nucleotides: TGTGCCAGCAGCTTCGGAGGGGGGAATGAGCAGTTCTTC.